The T cell receptor (beta chain) described here comes from a study of T cell responses to AZD1222 COVID-19 vaccine. Overall study findings and caveats: Repertoire collection took place solely once the T cell response had peaked. A mostly white British donor set with more females was recruited, and clonal diversity was possibly underestimated. The reported proportion of spike-specific TCRs targeting unmutated variant regions was nearly half.

Details on this clone: Its antigen is still unknown.

The assay was immunoSEQ multiplex PCR, and TCRdb's table has in-frame clones only and misses some. The data hold 150,000 or so clones, with 92% observed a single time. CDR1 SEHNR and CDR2 FQNEAQ come from the germline V gene (reference sequence). CDR3 size: 15 residues. The V gene end was trimmed by 5 bases and the J gene end by 6 bases; junction bases not matched to a gene: 6. The rearrangement links TRBV7-9 to TRBJ2-2; 10 positions match TRBD2. The specimen comprised peripheral blood, sampled 28 days after the second AZD1222 dose. The clonotype originates from an adult who received the AZD1222 COVID-19 vaccine. The CDR3 spells CASSASGSGAGELFF. In DNA, the CDR3 is TGTGCCAGCAGCGCTAGCGGGAGTGGAGCCGGGGAGCTGTTTTTT.